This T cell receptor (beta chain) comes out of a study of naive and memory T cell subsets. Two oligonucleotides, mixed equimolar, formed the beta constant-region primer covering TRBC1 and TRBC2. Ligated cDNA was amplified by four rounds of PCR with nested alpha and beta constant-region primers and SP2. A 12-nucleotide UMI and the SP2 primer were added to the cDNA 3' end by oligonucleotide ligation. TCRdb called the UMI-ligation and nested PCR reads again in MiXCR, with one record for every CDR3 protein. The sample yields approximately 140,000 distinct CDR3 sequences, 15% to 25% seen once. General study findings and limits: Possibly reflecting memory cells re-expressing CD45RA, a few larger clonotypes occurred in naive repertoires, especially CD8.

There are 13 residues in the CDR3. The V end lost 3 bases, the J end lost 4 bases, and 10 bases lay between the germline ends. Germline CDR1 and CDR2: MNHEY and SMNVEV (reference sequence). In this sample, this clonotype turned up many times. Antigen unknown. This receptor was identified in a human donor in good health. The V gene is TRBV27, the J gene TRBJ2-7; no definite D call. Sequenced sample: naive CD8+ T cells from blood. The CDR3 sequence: CASSFGPSYEQYF. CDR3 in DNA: TGTGCCAGCAGTTTTGGGCCATCGTACGAGCAGTACTTC.